This T cell receptor (beta chain) derives from a study of regulatory T cells in long-lasting Graves disease. Time point: newly diagnosed GD, antithyroid drugs for less than 3 months. PBMC-derived RNA was used for the TCR library. Libraries of TCR beta came from iRepertoire HTBI primers plus Arm-PCR of CDR3 regions. One entry per CDR3 protein results from TCRdb running MiXCR on the multiplex PCR reads. Among over 300,000 distinct CDR3 sequences, 15% to 18% were seen once, and the ten largest hold about a fifth. The J segment lost 4 bases and the V segment lost 5 bases, leaving 5 bases of the junction unmatched. Per germline, CDR1 LNHDA and CDR2 SQIVND (reference sequence). The CDR3 covers 17 residues.

The TCR comes from a female donor with Graves disease. The chain joins TRBV19 to TRBJ2-1; 16 bases line up with TRBD2. Sample: peripheral blood mononuclear cells (PBMCs), taken at new diagnosis, from a patient treated with antithyroid drugs. CDR3 protein: CASSPGTSGRAYNEQFF. The CDR3 DNA reads as TGTGCCAGTAGTCCGGGGACTAGCGGGAGGGCTTACAATGAGCAGTTCTTC.